The 14 T cell receptor beta chains in this list originate from one sample, sequenced in a study of blood T cell repertoires in COVID-19. The data were produced by immunoSEQ multiplex PCR, yet TCRdb's version contains in-frame clones alone and is incomplete. The table records 130,000 to 150,000 clones, 89% of them present only once. What was sequenced was peripheral blood. The receptors stem from a human donor in a cohort sampled during active COVID-19.

The V gene is TRBV21-1, the J gene TRBJ2-7; TRBD1, the D gene given by the table, was not confirmed from the DNA. TRBV21-1 is noted as a pseudogene. The CDR3 loop spans 18 amino acids. CDR3 residues: CASSKALYRNRGSYEQYF. The DNA of the CDR3 is TGTGCCAGCAGCAAAGCGCTTTATCGGAACAGGGGAAGCTACGAGCAGTACTTC.

The chain employs TRBV5-1 and TRBJ1-4; D perhaps matches TRBD1 (6 bases). Germline V gives CDR1 SGHRS, CDR2 YFSETQ. V gave up 0 bases and J gave up 7 bases, with 13 bases separating them. The CDR3 loop spans 15 amino acids. The CDR3 bases are TGCGCCAGCAGCTTGGCCAGGGGAGGGGGTGAAAAACTGTTTTTT. Protein sequence: CASSLARGGGEKLFF.

The gene calls are TRBV11-3 and TRBJ2-3; the D is unclear. The CDR3 length is 14 residues. Germline CDR1 and CDR2: SGHNT and YENEEA. V lost 0 bases, J lost 4 bases, and 8 bases lay in between. The CDR3 nucleotides read TGTGCCAGCAGCTTAGAGCCTTCGGCAGATACGCAGTATTTT. Amino acids: CASSLEPSADTQYF.

The chain employs TRBV10-3 and TRBJ2-3, with D maybe TRBD1 (5 bases). V lost 2 bases, J lost 3 bases, and 9 bases lay in between. CDR1 is ENHRY, CDR2 SYGVKD, per germline. The CDR3 length is 14 residues. CDR3 DNA: TGTGCCATCAGTGAGGGCAGGGTGACAGATACGCAGTATTTT. Protein sequence: CAISEGRVTDTQYF.

This rearrangement joins TRBV5-4 to TRBJ2-5; D is possibly TRBD1 (5 bases). There are 15 residues in the CDR3. V gave up 0 bases and J gave up 5 bases, with 14 bases separating them. Per the germline V gene, CDR1 is SGHNT and CDR2 is YYREEE (reference sequence). The CDR3 DNA follows: TGTGCCAGCAGCTTGGATTCAAGGGGCTTTGAGACCCAGTACTTC. Translating gives CASSLDSRGFETQYF.

The chain links TRBV2 to TRBJ2-3, with 9 bases that match TRBD2. Germline V gives CDR1 SNHLY, CDR2 FYNNEI. The V segment lost 8 bases and the J segment 0 bases; nucleotides outside the gene matches: 9. This CDR3 contains 16 residues. This CDR3 is CASRKGLAFSTDTQYF. The DNA for the CDR3 is TGTGCCAGCCGAAAAGGACTAGCGTTTAGCACAGATACGCAGTATTTT.

This sequence joins TRBV5-4 and TRBJ2-7, with 8 bases lining up with TRBD1. Germline lookup yields CDR1 SGHNT and CDR2 YYREEE (reference sequence). The CDR3 sequence is 13 residues long. Trimming took 4 bases from V and 6 from J; bases not matched to a gene: 6. This CDR3 reads CASSLGQGPEQYF. CDR3 nucleotides: TGTGCCAGCAGCCTCGGACAGGGTCCCGAGCAGTACTTC. Using reference TRBV5-4 and TRBJ2-7 for the parts outside the CDR3, the full variable domain is ETGVTQSPTHLIKTRGQQVTLRCSSQSGHNTVSWYQQALGQGPQFIFQYYREEENGRGNFPPRFSGLQFPNYSSELNVNALELDDSALYLCASSLGQGPEQYFGPGTRLTVT.

The chain combines TRBV30 with TRBJ2-1, with a tentative D call TRBD2 (5 bases). Trimming shortened V by 5 bases and J by 7 bases, and 9 bases separated the two germline ends. CDR1 and CDR2 from the germline V gene are GTSNPN and SVGIG (reference sequence). The CDR3 extends over 11 amino acids. The CDR3 DNA reads TGTGCCTGGTCGTGGGAGAATGAGCAGTTCTTC. Protein product: CAWSWENEQFF.

This chain links TRBV6-5 with TRBJ2-7; 11 bases line up with TRBD1. With V trimmed by 8 bases and J by 2 bases, 2 bases remained unmatched. Germline V CDR1 and CDR2: MNHEY, SVGAGI. This CDR3 comprises 13 residues. The CDR3 coding sequence is TGTGCCAGCGGGACAGGGGGTACCTACGAGCAGTACTTC. Amino acid sequence: CASGTGGTYEQYF.

This chain joins TRBV7-2 and TRBJ2-3; D remains ambiguous. V was shortened by 3 bases and J by 1 base, with 5 bases between the two germline ends. In germline, CDR1 is SGHTA, CDR2 FQGNSA. The CDR3 runs to 13 residues. CDR3 sequence: CASSFSGTDTQYF. Written as DNA, the CDR3 is TGTGCCAGCAGCTTCTCGGGCACAGATACGCAGTATTTT.

This chain links TRBV13 with TRBJ2-3, with a weak D call TRBD1 (5 bases). Germline lookup yields CDR1 PRHDT and CDR2 FYEKMQ (reference sequence). The V gene lost 5 bases and the J gene lost 8 bases, with 14 bases spanning the gap. The CDR3 sequence is 13 residues long. CDR3 nucleotide sequence: TGTGCCAGCAGCCCTCAGGGATCGGCTACGCAGTATTTT. As protein: CASSPQGSATQYF. Full variable domain (remainder filled in from reference TRBV13 and TRBJ2-3): AAGVIQSPRHLIKEKRETATLKCYPIPRHDTVYWYQQGPGQDPQFLISFYEKMQSDKGSIPDRFSAQQFSDYHSELNMSSLELGDSALYFCASSPQGSATQYFGPGTRLTVL.

This chain uses TRBV7-2 with TRBJ1-3; possible D gene TRBD1, 6 bases. The CDR3 spans 16 residues. Per the germline V gene, CDR1 is SGHTA and CDR2 is FQGNSA. The germline V and J ends were trimmed by 1 base and 4 bases, with 14 bases remaining between them. The CDR3 here is CASSLEAGAQGNTIYF. CDR3 DNA: TGTGCCAGCAGCTTAGAGGCAGGGGCGCAAGGAAACACCATATATTTT.

V gene TRBV7-8 combines with J gene TRBJ1-1, with a possible D match to TRBD1 (5 bases). V dropped 3 bases and J dropped 6 bases, with 11 bases sitting between them. CDR3 size: 13 residues. In germline, CDR1 is SGHVS, CDR2 FQNEAQ. The CDR3 nucleotides are TGTGCCAGCAGCTTTTCAGGGTATGCTGAAGCTTTCTTT. It is translated as CASSFSGYAEAFF.

The genes are TRBV9 and TRBJ2-5, with D maybe TRBD1 (5 bases). This CDR3 comprises 14 residues. Germline values: CDR1 SGDLS, CDR2 YYNGEE. V lost 0 bases and J 2 bases, leaving 8 bases between the germline ends. The DNA of the CDR3 is TGTGCCAGCAGCGTAGGGGCAGGGCAAGAGACCCAGTACTTC. Amino acids: CASSVGAGQETQYF.